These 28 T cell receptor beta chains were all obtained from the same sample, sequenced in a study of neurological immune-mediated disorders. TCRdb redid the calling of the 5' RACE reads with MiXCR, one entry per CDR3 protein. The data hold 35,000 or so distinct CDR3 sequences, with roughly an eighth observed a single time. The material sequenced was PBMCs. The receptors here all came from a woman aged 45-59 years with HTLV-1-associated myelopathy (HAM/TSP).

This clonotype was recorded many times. DNA of the CDR3: TGTGCCAGCAGTTACTCCTCGGGCCCGGGGGAGCAGTACTTC. Translation: CASSYSSGPGEQYF. The chain joins TRBV6-5 to TRBJ2-7; D is possibly TRBD2 (5 bases). Germline lookup yields CDR1 MNHEY and CDR2 SVGAGI. The CDR3 is 14 amino acids. V lost 0 bases to trimming and J lost 7 bases, with 13 bases between them.

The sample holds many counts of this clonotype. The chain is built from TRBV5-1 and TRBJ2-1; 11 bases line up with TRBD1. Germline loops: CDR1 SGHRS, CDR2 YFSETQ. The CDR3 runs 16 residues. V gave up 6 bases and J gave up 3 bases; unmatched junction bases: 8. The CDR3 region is CASTERTGGSYNEQFF. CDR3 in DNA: TGCGCCAGCACCGAAAGGACAGGGGGCAGCTACAATGAGCAGTTCTTC.

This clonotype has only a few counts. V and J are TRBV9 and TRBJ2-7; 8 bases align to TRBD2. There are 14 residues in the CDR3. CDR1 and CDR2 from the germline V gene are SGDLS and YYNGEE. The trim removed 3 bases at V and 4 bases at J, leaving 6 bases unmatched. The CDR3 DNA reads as TGTGCCAGCAGCGCAACGGGGGGGCCGTACGAGCAGTACTTC. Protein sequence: CASSATGGPYEQYF.

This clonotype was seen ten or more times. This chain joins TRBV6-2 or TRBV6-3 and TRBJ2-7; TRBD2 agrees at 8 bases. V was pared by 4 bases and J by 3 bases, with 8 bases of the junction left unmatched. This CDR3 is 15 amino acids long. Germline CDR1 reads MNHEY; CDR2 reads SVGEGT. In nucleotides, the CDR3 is TGTGCCAGCAGTTCCCCAGCGGGGGTCATCTACGAGCAGTACTTC. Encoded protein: CASSSPAGVIYEQYF.

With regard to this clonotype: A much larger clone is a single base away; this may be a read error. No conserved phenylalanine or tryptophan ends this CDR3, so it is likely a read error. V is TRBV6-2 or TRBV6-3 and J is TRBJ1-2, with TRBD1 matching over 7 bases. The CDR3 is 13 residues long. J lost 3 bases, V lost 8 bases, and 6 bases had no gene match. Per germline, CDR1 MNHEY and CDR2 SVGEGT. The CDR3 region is CASWRGLDYGYTL. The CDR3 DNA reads TGTGCCAGCTGGAGGGGGCTCGACTATGGCTACACCTTA.

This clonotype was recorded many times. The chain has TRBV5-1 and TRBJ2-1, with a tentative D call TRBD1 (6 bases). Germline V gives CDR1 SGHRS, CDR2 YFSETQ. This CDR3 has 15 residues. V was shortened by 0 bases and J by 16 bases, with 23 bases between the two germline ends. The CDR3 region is CASSLASGVLHPRFF. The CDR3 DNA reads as TGCGCCAGCAGCTTGGCGTCAGGGGTCCTTCACCCCCGATTCTTC.

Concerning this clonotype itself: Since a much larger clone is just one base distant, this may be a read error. The DNA of the CDR3 is TGCGCCAACAGCTTACACGGAGGCGAGACCCAGTACTTC. This encodes CANSLHGGETQYF. The chain combines TRBV5-1 with TRBJ2-5, with D possibly being TRBD2 (5 bases). This CDR3 is built from 13 residues. CDR1 SGHRS and CDR2 YFSETQ come from the germline V gene.

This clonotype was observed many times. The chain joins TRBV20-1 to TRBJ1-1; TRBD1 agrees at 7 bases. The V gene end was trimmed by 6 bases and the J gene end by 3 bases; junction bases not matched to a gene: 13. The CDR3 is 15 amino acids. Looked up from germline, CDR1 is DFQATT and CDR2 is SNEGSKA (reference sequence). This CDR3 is CSATTIGQEHTEAFF. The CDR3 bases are TGCAGTGCCACTACGATAGGACAGGAACACACTGAAGCTTTCTTT.

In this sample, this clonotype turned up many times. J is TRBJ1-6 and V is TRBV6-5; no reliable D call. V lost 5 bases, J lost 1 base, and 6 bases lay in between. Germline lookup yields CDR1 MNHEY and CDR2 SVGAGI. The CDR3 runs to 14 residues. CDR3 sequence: CASSTLSYNSPLHF. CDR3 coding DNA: TGTGCCAGCAGTACTTTGTCCTATAATTCACCCCTCCACTTT.

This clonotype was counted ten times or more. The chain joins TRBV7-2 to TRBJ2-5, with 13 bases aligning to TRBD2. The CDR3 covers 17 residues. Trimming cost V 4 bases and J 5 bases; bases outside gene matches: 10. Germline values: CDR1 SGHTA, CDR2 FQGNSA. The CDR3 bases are TGTGCCAGCAGCTCAGACGCACTAGCGGGGGGGAGGGAGACCCAGTACTTC. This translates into CASSSDALAGGRETQYF.

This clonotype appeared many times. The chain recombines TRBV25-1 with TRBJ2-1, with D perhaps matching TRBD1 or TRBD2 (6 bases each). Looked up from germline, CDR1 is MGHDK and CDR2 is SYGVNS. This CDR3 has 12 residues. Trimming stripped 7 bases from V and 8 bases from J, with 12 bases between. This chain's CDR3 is CASKTGAHEQFF. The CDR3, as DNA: TGTGCCAGCAAAACGGGGGCCCATGAGCAGTTCTTC.

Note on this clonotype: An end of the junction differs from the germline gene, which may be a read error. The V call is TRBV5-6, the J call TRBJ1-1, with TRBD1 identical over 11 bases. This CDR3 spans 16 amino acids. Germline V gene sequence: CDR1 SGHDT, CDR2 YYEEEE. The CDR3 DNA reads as TGTGCCAGCAGCAACCGGGACAGGGGGTTAGGCACTGCAGCTTTCTTT. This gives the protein CASSNRDRGLGTAAFF.

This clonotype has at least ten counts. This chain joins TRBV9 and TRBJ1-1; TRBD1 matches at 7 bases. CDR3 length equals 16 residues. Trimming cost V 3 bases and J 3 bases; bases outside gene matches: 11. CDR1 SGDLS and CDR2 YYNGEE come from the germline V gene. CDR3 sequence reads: CASSATRDRADTEAFF. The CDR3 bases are TGTGCCAGCAGCGCTACCCGAGACAGGGCGGACACTGAAGCTTTCTTT.

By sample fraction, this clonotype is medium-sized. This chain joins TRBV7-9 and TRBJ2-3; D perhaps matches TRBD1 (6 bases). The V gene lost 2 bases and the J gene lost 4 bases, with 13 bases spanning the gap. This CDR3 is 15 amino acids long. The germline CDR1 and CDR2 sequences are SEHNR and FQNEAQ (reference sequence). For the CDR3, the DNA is TGTGCCAGCAGCTTACGGCAGGGGATGGCAGATACGCAGTATTTT. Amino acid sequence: CASSLRQGMADTQYF.

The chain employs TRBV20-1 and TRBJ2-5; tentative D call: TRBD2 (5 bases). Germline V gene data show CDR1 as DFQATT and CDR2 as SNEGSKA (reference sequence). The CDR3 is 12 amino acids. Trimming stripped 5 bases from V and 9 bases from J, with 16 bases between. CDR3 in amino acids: CSAPDWPGAQYF. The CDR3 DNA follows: TGCAGTGCTCCCGACTGGCCCGGGGCCCAGTACTTC.

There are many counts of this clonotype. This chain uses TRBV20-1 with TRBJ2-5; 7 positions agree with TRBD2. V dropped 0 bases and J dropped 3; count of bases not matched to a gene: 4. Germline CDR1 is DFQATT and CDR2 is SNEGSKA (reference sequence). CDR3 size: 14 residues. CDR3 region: CSARDPAGEETQYF. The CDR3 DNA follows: TGCAGTGCTAGAGACCCGGCGGGGGAAGAGACCCAGTACTTC.

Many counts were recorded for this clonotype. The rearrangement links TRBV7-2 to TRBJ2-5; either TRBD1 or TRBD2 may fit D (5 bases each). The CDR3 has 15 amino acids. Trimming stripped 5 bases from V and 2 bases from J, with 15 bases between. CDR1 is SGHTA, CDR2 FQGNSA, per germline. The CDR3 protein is CASSQGGGQQETQYF. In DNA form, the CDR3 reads TGTGCCAGCAGCCAAGGAGGCGGACAACAAGAGACCCAGTACTTC. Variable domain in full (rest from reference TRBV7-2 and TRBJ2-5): GAGVSQSPSNKVTEKGKDVELRCDPISGHTALYWYRQSLGQGLEFLIYFQGNSAPDKSGLPSDRFSAERTGGSVSTLTIQRTQQEDSAVYLCASSQGGGQQETQYFGPGTRLLVL.

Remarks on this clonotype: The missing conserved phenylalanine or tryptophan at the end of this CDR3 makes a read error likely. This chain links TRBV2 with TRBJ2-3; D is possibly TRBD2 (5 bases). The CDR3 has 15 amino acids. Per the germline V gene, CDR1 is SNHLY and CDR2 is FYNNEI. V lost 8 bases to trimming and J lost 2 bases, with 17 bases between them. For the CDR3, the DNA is TGTGCCAGCGGCATCCTCGGGGTCTACACAGATACGCAGTATTAT. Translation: CASGILGVYTDTQYY.

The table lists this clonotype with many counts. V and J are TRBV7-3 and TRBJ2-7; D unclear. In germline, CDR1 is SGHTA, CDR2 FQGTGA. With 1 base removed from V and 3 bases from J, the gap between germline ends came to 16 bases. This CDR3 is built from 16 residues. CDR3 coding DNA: TGTGCCAGCAGCTTAAGAAGGTTGAGCGTCTACTACGAGCAGTACGTC. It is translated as CASSLRRLSVYYEQYV.

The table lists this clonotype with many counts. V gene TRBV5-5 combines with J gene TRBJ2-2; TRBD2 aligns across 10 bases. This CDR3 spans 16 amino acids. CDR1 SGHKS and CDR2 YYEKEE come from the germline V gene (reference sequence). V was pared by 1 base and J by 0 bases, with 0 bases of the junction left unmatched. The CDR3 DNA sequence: TGTGCCAGCAGCTTGACTAGCGGGGCGAACACCGGGGAGCTGTTTTTT. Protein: CASSLTSGANTGELFF.

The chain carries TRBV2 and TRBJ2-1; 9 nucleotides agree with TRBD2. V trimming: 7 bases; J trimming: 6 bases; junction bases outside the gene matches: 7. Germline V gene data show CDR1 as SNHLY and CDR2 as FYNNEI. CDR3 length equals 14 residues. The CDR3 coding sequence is TGTGCCAGCACGCAAGCGGGGGGACCCAATGAGCAGTTCTTC. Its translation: CASTQAGGPNEQFF.

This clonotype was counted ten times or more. The CDR3 DNA is TGTGCCAGCAGCCAAGTAGAAAAACTGTTTTTT. Its translation is CASSQVEKLFF. The V gene is TRBV5-5, the J gene TRBJ1-4, with unresolved D. This CDR3 has 11 residues. Germline V lookup: CDR1 SGHKS, CDR2 YYEKEE (reference sequence). Trimming stripped 4 bases from V and 8 bases from J, with 6 bases between. The whole variable domain, filled in from reference TRBV5-5 and TRBJ1-4, reads DAGVTQSPTHLIKTRGQQVTLRCSPISGHKSVSWYQQVLGQGPQFIFQYYEKEERGRGNFPDRFSARQFPNYSSELNVNALLLGDSALYLCASSQVEKLFFGSGTQLSVL.

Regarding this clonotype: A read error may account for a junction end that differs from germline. In DNA, the CDR3 is TGTGCCAGCAGCCACCCCGCGAGGGCCAAAGACATTCAGTACTTC. Translated, it gives CASSHPARAKDIQYF. The chain carries TRBV7-8 and TRBJ2-4, with D possibly TRBD2 on 5 matching bases. The germline CDR1 and CDR2 sequences are SGHVS and FQNEAQ. The CDR3 runs to 15 residues.

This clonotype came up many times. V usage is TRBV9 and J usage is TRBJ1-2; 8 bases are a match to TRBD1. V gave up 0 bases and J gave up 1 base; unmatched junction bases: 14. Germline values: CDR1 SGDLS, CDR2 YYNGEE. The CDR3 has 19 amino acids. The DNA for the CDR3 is TGTGCCAGCAGCGTAGCCTCGACAGGGGACCTTACTTTTAACTATGGCTACACCTTC. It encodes CASSVASTGDLTFNYGYTF.

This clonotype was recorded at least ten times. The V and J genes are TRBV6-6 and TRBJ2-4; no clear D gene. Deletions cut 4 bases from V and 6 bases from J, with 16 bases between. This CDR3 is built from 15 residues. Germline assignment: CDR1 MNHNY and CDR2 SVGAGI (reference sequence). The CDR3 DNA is TGTGCCAGCAGTTTCCCCCTTGAACTAACAAACATTCAGTACTTC. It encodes CASSFPLELTNIQYF.

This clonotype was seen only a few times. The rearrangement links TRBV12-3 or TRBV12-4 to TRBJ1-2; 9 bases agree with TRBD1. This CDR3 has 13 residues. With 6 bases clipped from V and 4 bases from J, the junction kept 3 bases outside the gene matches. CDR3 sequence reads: CASRDRGSYGYTF. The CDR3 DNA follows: TGTGCCAGCAGGGACAGGGGCAGCTATGGCTACACCTTC.

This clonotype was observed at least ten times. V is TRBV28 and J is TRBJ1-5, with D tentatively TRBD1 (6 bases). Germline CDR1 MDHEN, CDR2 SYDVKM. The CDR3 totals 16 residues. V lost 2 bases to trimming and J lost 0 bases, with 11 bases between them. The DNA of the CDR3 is TGTGCCAGCAGTTTAAGGGGGGGTTATAGCAATCAGCCCCAGCATTTT. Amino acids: CASSLRGGYSNQPQHF.

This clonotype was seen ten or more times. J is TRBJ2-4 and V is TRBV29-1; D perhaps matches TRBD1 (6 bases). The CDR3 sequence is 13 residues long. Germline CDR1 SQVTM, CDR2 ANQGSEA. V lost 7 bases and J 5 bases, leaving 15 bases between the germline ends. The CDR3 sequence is CSATGWRENIQYF. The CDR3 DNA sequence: TGCAGCGCCACAGGGTGGAGAGAAAACATTCAGTACTTC.